Below are 14 T cell receptor beta chains sequenced from a single sample in a study of cytomegalovirus exposure and HLA in healthy donors (dated by TCRdb to the late 2010s). The library came from the immunoSEQ multiplex PCR assay. The multiplex PCR relied on a mix of 60 forward primers for TCR Vbeta segments and 13 reverse primers for TCR Jbeta segments. Drawn from immuneACCESS, this table holds only the in-frame rearrangements with V and J called that TCRdb kept. Clones are partly lost; checked studies trace under half to an unresolved V gene and leave the rest unexplained. This sample lists 200,000 to 250,000 clones; almost 80% were detected once. The ten largest clonotypes hold less than 4.5% of the sample. Sequencing used PBMCs. These receptors were taken from a male donor in good health and CMV-seronegative.

This clone was recorded a few times. The V call is TRBV28, the J call TRBJ1-4; the match to TRBD1 covers 10 bases. V lost 7 bases, J lost 10 bases, and 9 bases stayed unmatched. Germline values: CDR1 MDHEN, CDR2 SYDVKM. The CDR3 sequence is 14 residues long. The CDR3 is CASTIWDRGGKLFF. In DNA form, the CDR3 reads TGTGCCAGCACGATTTGGGACAGGGGTGGAAAACTGTTTTTT.

This clone was picked up a small number of times. J is TRBJ1-1 and V is TRBV5-6; 7 positions match TRBD1. The CDR3 consists of 16 residues. The junction had 9 bases not matched to a gene; V was cut back by 0 bases and J by 4 bases. CDR1 and CDR2 from the germline V gene are SGHDT and YYEEEE. The CDR3 DNA reads TGTGCCAGCAGCTTGGCCGACAGGGTTGTTGTCACTGAAGCTTTCTTT. It yields the protein CASSLADRVVVTEAFF.

This rearrangement joins TRBV11-2 to TRBJ1-5; D may be TRBD1 (5 bases). Germline V gives CDR1 SGHAT, CDR2 FQNNGV. The V and J ends lost 1 base and 3 bases respectively, with 10 bases between them. CDR3 length equals 15 residues. The CDR3 region is CASSLGRAYNQPQHF. CDR3 coding DNA: TGTGCCAGCAGCTTAGGCAGGGCCTACAATCAGCCCCAGCATTTT.

The chain has TRBV7-3 and TRBJ2-2; no firm D call. The CDR3 spans 13 residues. Germline V CDR1 and CDR2: SGHTA, FQGTGA. V lost 5 bases and J 2 bases, leaving 6 bases between the germline ends. Written as DNA, the CDR3 is TGTGCCAGCAGCGACATTAACACCGGGGAGCTGTTTTTT. Its protein product is CASSDINTGELFF.

The chain carries TRBV9 and TRBJ2-2, with 9 nucleotides matching TRBD2. The J segment lost 6 bases and the V segment lost 3 bases, leaving 3 bases of the junction unmatched. The length of the CDR3 is 14 residues. Per germline, CDR1 SGDLS and CDR2 YYNGEE. Written as DNA, the CDR3 is TGTGCCAGCAGCGCCGGACTAGCGTCCGGGGAGCTGTTTTTT. It yields the protein CASSAGLASGELFF.

J is TRBJ2-5 and V is TRBV20-1; D uncertain. The CDR3 loop spans 10 amino acids. Deletions cut 5 bases from V and 5 bases from J, with 6 bases between. The germline CDR1 and CDR2 sequences are DFQATT and SNEGSKA (reference sequence). The CDR3 DNA reads as TGCAGTGCTGAGATGGAGACCCAGTACTTC. Its protein product is CSAEMETQYF.

V usage is TRBV28 and J usage is TRBJ2-3, with 8 bases aligning to TRBD2. The germline gives CDR1 MDHEN, CDR2 SYDVKM. V trimming: 7 bases; J trimming: 6 bases; junction bases outside the gene matches: 12. CDR3 length equals 15 residues. The CDR3 spells CASTPWAGGRDTQYF. CDR3 nucleotides: TGTGCCAGCACTCCGTGGGCGGGAGGAAGGGATACGCAGTATTTT. Filled out from reference TRBV28 and TRBJ2-3, the complete variable domain reads DVKVTQSSRYLVKRTGEKVFLECVQDMDHENMFWYRQDPGLGLRLIYFSYDVKMKEKGDIPEGYSVSREKKERFSLILESASTNQTSMYLCASTPWAGGRDTQYFGPGTRLTVL.

On this clone: The same CDR3 arises from other DNA sequences in this sample as well. The J gene is TRBJ1-1, the V gene TRBV5-1; no definite D call. Germline V CDR1 and CDR2: SGHRS, YFSETQ. CDR3 length: 14 residues. Trimming cost V 0 bases and J 1 base, with 7 bases left between them. CDR3 sequence reads: CASSLVRGNTEAFF. The CDR3 coding sequence is TGCGCCAGCAGCTTGGTGCGGGGGAACACTGAAGCTTTCTTT.

The chain carries TRBV19 and TRBJ2-1, with 9 bases aligning to TRBD2. V trimming: 9 bases; J trimming: 5 bases; junction bases outside the gene matches: 8. The germline gives CDR1 LNHDA, CDR2 SQIVND (reference sequence). CDR3 length equals 14 residues. The CDR3 region is CASTYQRGDNEQFF. For the CDR3, the DNA is TGTGCCAGCACATACCAGCGGGGGGACAATGAGCAGTTCTTC.

This sequence joins TRBV18 and TRBJ1-1; D unresolved. The CDR3 has 14 residues. From germline, CDR1 is KGHSH and CDR2 LQKENI. The germline V and J ends were trimmed by 6 bases and 7 bases, with 18 bases remaining between them. Here the CDR3 reads CASSPSGRRDEAFF. CDR3 nucleotide sequence: TGTGCCAGCTCCCCATCCGGCAGGAGGGATGAAGCTTTCTTT.

The V call is TRBV5-1, the J call TRBJ1-1, with D possibly being TRBD1 (5 bases). This CDR3 contains 14 residues. CDR1 SGHRS and CDR2 YFSETQ come from the germline V gene. V dropped 2 bases and J dropped 0 bases, with 8 bases sitting between them. The CDR3 reads CASSLQAVNTEAFF. The CDR3 DNA reads as TGCGCCAGCAGCTTACAGGCGGTGAACACTGAAGCTTTCTTT.

The chain is built from TRBV10-1 and TRBJ1-2; tentatively, D is TRBD1 (5 bases). The CDR3 length is 14 residues. V was clipped by 7 bases and J by 4 bases, with 16 bases between them. In germline, CDR1 is WNHNN, CDR2 SYGVQD (reference sequence). The DNA of the CDR3 is TGCGCCAGCAAGCCCTCACAGGTCGGCTATGGCTACACCTTC. Protein product: CASKPSQVGYGYTF.

This chain links TRBV7-6 with TRBJ1-5, with 7 bases lining up with TRBD1. CDR1 and CDR2 from the germline V gene are SGHVS and FNYEAQ. This CDR3 has 15 residues. J lost 3 bases, V lost 1 base, and 3 bases had no gene match. The CDR3: CASSLGTGLNQPQHF. The CDR3 DNA follows: TGTGCCAGCAGCTTAGGGACAGGCCTCAATCAGCCCCAGCATTTT.

The chain combines TRBV23-1 with TRBJ1-2; no firm D call. TRBV23-1 is an open reading frame, and its role is uncertain. The CDR3 is made up of 16 amino acids. V lost 0 bases and J 0 bases, leaving 11 bases between the germline ends. The CDR3 nucleotides are TGCGCCAGCAGTCAATCGAGGGCGGCTTCTAACTATGGCTACACCTTC. Its protein is CASSQSRAASNYGYTF.